These 32 T cell receptor beta chains were all obtained from the same sample, sequenced in a study of blood T cell repertoires in COVID-19. The table came from immunoSEQ multiplex PCR; TCRdb's copy has only in-frame clones and leaves some out. Altogether 250,000 or so clones are present, 86% being singletons, with the ten largest covering about 3%. The specimen was peripheral blood. These receptors came from a woman younger than 45 with active or convalescent COVID-19.

The gene calls are TRBV7-9 and TRBJ2-7, with D possibly TRBD2 on 6 matching bases. The CDR3 covers 15 residues. V lost 1 base, J lost 2 bases, and 12 bases lay in between. Germline V gives CDR1 SEHNR, CDR2 FQNEAQ (reference sequence). The CDR3 is CASSLDAGSPYEQYF. The CDR3 region has the DNA TGTGCCAGCAGCTTAGATGCGGGATCCCCCTACGAGCAGTACTTC.

The chain uses TRBV12-3 or TRBV12-4 and TRBJ1-6; no clear D. Trimming cost V 3 bases and J 10 bases, with 7 bases left between them. This CDR3 is 12 amino acids long. The CDR3 region has the DNA TGTGCCAGCAGTTTTCCCGAGTCACCCCTCCACTTT. It yields the protein CASSFPESPLHF.

This rearrangement joins TRBV27 to TRBJ2-7, with 7 bases matching TRBD1. CDR1 is MNHEY and CDR2 is SMNVEV in the germline V gene (reference sequence). CDR3 length: 14 residues. With V trimmed by 2 bases and J by 4 bases, 5 bases remained unmatched. CDR3: CASSLRQGWYEQYF. CDR3 bases: TGTGCCAGCAGTTTAAGACAGGGATGGTACGAGCAGTACTTC.

This chain links TRBV19 with TRBJ1-3, with 7 bases aligning to TRBD1. The CDR3 has 17 residues. Germline V gives CDR1 LNHDA, CDR2 SQIVND (reference sequence). V trimming: 1 base; J trimming: 0 bases; junction bases outside the gene matches: 6. CDR3 DNA sequence: TGTGCCAGTAGTATAGGGGACAGCCCGATCTCTGGAAACACCATATATTTT. Its translation is CASSIGDSPISGNTIYF.

The chain joins TRBV18 to TRBJ1-1, with no clear D. This CDR3 is built from 14 residues. Deletions cut 1 base from V and 2 bases from J, with 8 bases between. Germline CDR1 KGHSH, CDR2 LQKENI. The CDR3 DNA sequence: TGTGCCAGCTCACCACTCACAGATAACACTGAAGCTTTCTTT. Translated, it gives CASSPLTDNTEAFF.

The V and J genes are TRBV9 and TRBJ2-2; 14 bases agree with TRBD2. Germline trimming cut 4 bases from V and 3 bases from J; bases unmatched to any gene: 14. Germline lookup yields CDR1 SGDLS and CDR2 YYNGEE. The length of the CDR3 is 20 residues. CDR3 region: CASSTSGLAGANGDTGELFF. The CDR3 DNA sequence: TGTGCCAGCAGCACCTCGGGACTAGCGGGGGCGAATGGCGACACCGGGGAGCTGTTTTTT.

The chain links TRBV18 to TRBJ1-6, with a possible D match to TRBD1 (5 bases). Germline-derived CDR1 and CDR2 are KGHSH and LQKENI. The CDR3 is 14 residues long. Trimming left V 6 bases short and J 5 bases short, with 11 bases between. The CDR3 bases are TGTGCCAGCTCCCTGCGGGGGGATAATTCACCCCTCCACTTT. Protein: CASSLRGDNSPLHF.

This clone showed up just once. The chain combines TRBV24-1 with TRBJ2-7, with D tentatively TRBD2 (5 bases). CDR1 KGHDR and CDR2 SFDVKD come from the germline V gene. Trimming left V 5 bases short and J 4 bases short, with 20 bases between. The CDR3 sequence is 16 residues long. CDR3 bases: TGTGCCACCAGTGGTTCCAGCGGTGAGAGAATATACGAGCAGTACTTC. This translates into CATSGSSGERIYEQYF.

The gene calls are TRBV6-2 or TRBV6-3 and TRBJ2-2; TRBD2 matches at 7 bases. The germline gives CDR1 MNHEY, CDR2 SVGEGT. The junction had 8 bases not matched to a gene; V was cut back by 5 bases and J by 5 bases. CDR3 length: 15 residues. The CDR3 nucleotides read TGTGCCAGCAGTGGTCCGGGACTACAGACCGGGGAGCTGTTTTTT. This encodes CASSGPGLQTGELFF.

This rearrangement joins TRBV7-3 to TRBJ2-3; the match to TRBD2 covers 8 bases. The CDR3 has 15 amino acids. CDR1 SGHTA and CDR2 FQGTGA come from the germline V gene. Unmatched junction bases numbered 1, after V lost 1 base and J lost 1 base. Here the CDR3 DNA reads TGTGCCAGCAGCTTAATGGGACTAGGCACAGATACGCAGTATTTT. Amino acids: CASSLMGLGTDTQYF.

This clone showed up just once. The chain recombines TRBV4-2 with TRBJ1-4, with TRBD1 matching over 12 bases. Trimming removed 3 bases from V and 3 bases from J; junction bases left unmatched: 8. Germline CDR1 and CDR2: LGHNA and YNFKEQ. The CDR3 has 18 amino acids. The CDR3 reads CASSHPLGQGAANEKLFF. CDR3 sequence (DNA): TGTGCCAGCAGCCATCCCCTGGGACAGGGGGCGGCTAATGAAAAACTGTTTTTT.

V is TRBV3-1 (or the pseudogene TRBV3-2) and J is TRBJ1-2; possible D gene TRBD1, 5 bases. The germline V and J ends were trimmed by 4 bases and 2 bases, with 11 bases remaining between them. Per the germline V gene, CDR1 is LGHDT and CDR2 is YNNKEL (reference sequence). The CDR3 runs 14 residues. CDR3 in amino acids: CASSLLRDNYGYTF. The CDR3 nucleotides read TGTGCCAGCAGCCTGTTGCGGGACAACTATGGCTACACCTTC.

V usage is TRBV19 and J usage is TRBJ2-3; tentatively, D is TRBD2 (6 bases). V was trimmed by 3 bases and J by 1 base, leaving 8 bases between them. CDR3 length: 14 amino acids. Germline V gene data show CDR1 as LNHDA and CDR2 as SQIVND (reference sequence). CDR3 bases: TGTGCCAGTAGTATTCGACTAGGCACAGATACGCAGTATTTT. Residues: CASSIRLGTDTQYF.

V is TRBV19 and J is TRBJ1-1, with 8 bases matching TRBD1. V dropped 5 bases and J dropped 8; count of bases not matched to a gene: 16. The CDR3 is made up of 16 amino acids. Germline CDR1 reads LNHDA; CDR2 reads SQIVND (reference sequence). CDR3 nucleotides: TGTGCCAGTAGTGTAGGAAGAGCGACAGGGGCTCTGGAAGCTTTCTTT. Translated: CASSVGRATGALEAFF.

The chain couples TRBV30 to TRBJ1-1, with TRBD1 as a possible D gene (6 bases). Looked up from germline, CDR1 is GTSNPN and CDR2 is SVGIG (reference sequence). The V end was cut by 4 bases, the J end by 1 base, with 16 bases between. CDR3 length: 15 residues. CDR3 bases: TGTGCCTGGATCTTAGGGGGTGTCTGGAACACTGAAGCTTTCTTT. Amino acid sequence: CAWILGGVWNTEAFF.

In its sample, this clone was seen once. The chain has TRBV6-5 and TRBJ2-5; 8 nucleotides agree with TRBD1. The CDR3 is 13 amino acids. Looked up from germline, CDR1 is MNHEY and CDR2 is SVGAGI. The V segment lost 5 bases and the J segment 4 bases; nucleotides outside the gene matches: 3. As DNA, the CDR3 is TGTGCCAGCAGTACCGACAGGGGAGAGACCCAGTACTTC. It translates to CASSTDRGETQYF.

The CDR3 DNA follows: TGTGCCAGCAGCCCAGTTGCCCAGCAGTACTTC. Translation: CASSPVAQQYF. The chain recombines TRBV27 with TRBJ2-7; D not resolved. V lost 6 bases to trimming and J lost 8 bases, with 11 bases between them. The CDR3 length is 11 residues. Germline V gene data show CDR1 as MNHEY and CDR2 as SMNVEV (reference sequence).

The chain has TRBV10-3 and TRBJ2-2; possibly TRBD1 for D (6 bases). CDR3 size: 14 residues. V dropped 8 bases and J dropped 1 base, with 11 bases sitting between them. Germline V gene lookup returns CDR1 ENHRY and CDR2 SYGVKD. The CDR3 DNA sequence: TGTGCCATCGCGGCGGACAGGAACACCGGGGAGCTGTTTTTT. Translation gives CAIAADRNTGELFF.

This clone was seen just once. The chain is built from TRBV9 and TRBJ2-3; 8 nucleotides align to TRBD2. Germline V lookup: CDR1 SGDLS, CDR2 YYNGEE. Losses at the gene ends were 0 bases for V and 2 bases for J; bases not matched to a gene: 5. This CDR3 has 16 amino acids. The CDR3 loop reads CASSVAAGGATDTQYF. In nucleotides, the CDR3 is TGTGCCAGCAGCGTAGCTGCGGGGGGTGCCACAGATACGCAGTATTTT.

This clone has a handful of counts. This chain joins TRBV2 and TRBJ1-6, with a possible D match to TRBD1 (5 bases). V lost 6 bases to trimming and J lost 0 bases, with 12 bases between them. The CDR3 extends over 16 amino acids. The germline V gene encodes CDR1 SNHLY and CDR2 FYNNEI. CDR3 protein: CASSLTGGSYNSPLHF. CDR3 coding DNA: TGTGCCAGCAGCCTGACCGGGGGCTCCTATAATTCACCCCTCCACTTT.

This clone was seen a few times. The rearrangement joins TRBV11-1 to TRBJ2-3, with TRBD1 matching over 7 bases. The germline CDR1 and CDR2 sequences are SGHAT and FQDESV (reference sequence). V trimming: 5 bases; J trimming: 4 bases; junction bases outside the gene matches: 9. This CDR3 is 15 amino acids long. The CDR3 protein is CASSVGTEVSDTQYF. The CDR3, as DNA: TGTGCCAGCAGCGTGGGGACAGAGGTTTCAGATACGCAGTATTTT.

The rearrangement links TRBV27 to TRBJ1-1; no definite D call. Trimming stripped 2 bases from V and 5 bases from J, with 15 bases between. The CDR3 covers 15 residues. Germline CDR1 is MNHEY and CDR2 is SMNVEV (reference sequence). The CDR3 bases are TGTGCCAGCAGTTTAGCAGGCAGCCTTGGGACTGAAGCTTTCTTT. This encodes CASSLAGSLGTEAFF.

The chain is built from TRBV6-6 and TRBJ1-6; 8 bases are a match to TRBD1. The CDR3 has 15 amino acids. V trimming: 5 bases; J trimming: 6 bases; junction bases outside the gene matches: 6. CDR1 MNHNY and CDR2 SVGAGI come from the germline V gene (reference sequence). The chain's CDR3 is CASSPTGAGNSPLHF. Written as DNA, the CDR3 is TGTGCCAGCAGTCCGACAGGGGCCGGTAATTCACCCCTCCACTTT.

The CDR3 spells CASSPLIPQQYF. CDR3 DNA: TGTGCCAGCAGTCCACTAATCCCCCAGCAGTACTTC. The V call is TRBV28, the J call TRBJ2-7; D is unclear. V was trimmed by 5 bases and J by 8 bases, leaving 13 bases between them. The CDR3 spans 12 residues. In germline, CDR1 is MDHEN, CDR2 SYDVKM. Full variable domain (missing parts from reference TRBV28 and TRBJ2-7): DVKVTQSSRYLVKRTGEKVFLECVQDMDHENMFWYRQDPGLGLRLIYFSYDVKMKEKGDIPEGYSVSREKKERFSLILESASTNQTSMYLCASSPLIPQQYFGPGTRLTVT.

Only a few counts were recorded for this clone. This rearrangement joins TRBV30 to TRBJ2-2, with D perhaps matching TRBD2 (5 bases). The CDR3 is made up of 14 amino acids. The germline gives CDR1 GTSNPN, CDR2 SVGIG (reference sequence). The V end lost 0 bases, the J end lost 5 bases, and 10 bases lay between the germline ends. This chain's CDR3 is CAWSVRGWTGELFF. DNA for the CDR3: TGTGCCTGGAGTGTCCGGGGTTGGACCGGGGAGCTGTTTTTT.

In DNA, the CDR3 is TGTGCCAGCAGCTTGGAACGGACAGGGTACTATGGCTACACCTTC. Encoded protein: CASSLERTGYYGYTF. This sequence joins TRBV5-6 and TRBJ1-2; 8 bases agree with TRBD1. CDR3 size: 15 residues. In germline, CDR1 is SGHDT, CDR2 YYEEEE. Trimming cost V 0 bases and J 3 bases; bases outside gene matches: 4.

This clone was observed once. V gene TRBV6-5 combines with J gene TRBJ2-1; 8 bases match TRBD2. In germline, CDR1 is MNHEY, CDR2 SVGAGI. The CDR3 is made up of 14 amino acids. Germline trimming cut 8 bases from V and 9 bases from J; bases unmatched to any gene: 12. The CDR3, as DNA: TGTGCCAGCGGGGAGATCAGGACTAGCCGTGAGCAGTTCTTC. It codes for CASGEIRTSREQFF.

The V gene is TRBV7-2, the J gene TRBJ1-2, with D uncertain. Trimming took 5 bases from V and 4 from J, leaving 20 bases between them. The CDR3 covers 16 residues. The germline V gene encodes CDR1 SGHTA and CDR2 FQGNSA. The CDR3 loop reads CASSRWEQIVGYGYTF. CDR3 DNA sequence: TGTGCCAGCAGCCGTTGGGAGCAGATCGTGGGCTATGGCTACACCTTC.

As DNA, the CDR3 is TGTGCCACCCAGGGGGCGCGGGGCTACACCTTC. Protein: CATQGARGYTF. The V call is TRBV2, the J call TRBJ1-2; 8 nucleotides align to TRBD1. This CDR3 region has 11 residues. Germline V gives CDR1 SNHLY, CDR2 FYNNEI. The V gene end was trimmed by 10 bases and the J gene end by 8 bases; junction bases not matched to a gene: 6.

The chain employs TRBV9 and TRBJ1-1; D unclear. Germline V gives CDR1 SGDLS, CDR2 YYNGEE. This CDR3 spans 15 amino acids. The V gene lost 4 bases and the J gene lost 0 bases, with 13 bases spanning the gap. CDR3 sequence (DNA): TGTGCCAGCAGCCCCGAGGGCGGTATGAACACTGAAGCTTTCTTT. It is translated as CASSPEGGMNTEAFF.

V usage is TRBV7-8 and J usage is TRBJ2-5, with 7 positions matching TRBD1. CDR3 length: 14 residues. Germline CDR1 SGHVS, CDR2 FQNEAQ. V gave up 5 bases and J gave up 2 bases; unmatched junction bases: 5. DNA of the CDR3: TGTGCCAGCAGCCGTAGGACAGGACAAGAGACCCAGTACTTC. Amino acid sequence: CASSRRTGQETQYF.

This chain connects TRBV5-4 to TRBJ2-2, with a possible D match to TRBD2 (6 bases). Between the trimmed V and J ends, which lost 0 bases and 4 bases, there was a span of 13 bases. The CDR3 has 16 amino acids. Germline assignment: CDR1 SGHNT and CDR2 YYREEE (reference sequence). The chain's CDR3 is CASSLGRGGSTGELFF. The CDR3 nucleotides are TGTGCCAGCAGCTTGGGGCGGGGAGGATCCACCGGGGAGCTGTTTTTT. Based on the CDR3 plus reference TRBV5-4 and TRBJ2-2, the full variable domain is ETGVTQSPTHLIKTRGQQVTLRCSSQSGHNTVSWYQQALGQGPQFIFQYYREEENGRGNFPPRFSGLQFPNYSSELNVNALELDDSALYLCASSLGRGGSTGELFFGEGSRLTVL.